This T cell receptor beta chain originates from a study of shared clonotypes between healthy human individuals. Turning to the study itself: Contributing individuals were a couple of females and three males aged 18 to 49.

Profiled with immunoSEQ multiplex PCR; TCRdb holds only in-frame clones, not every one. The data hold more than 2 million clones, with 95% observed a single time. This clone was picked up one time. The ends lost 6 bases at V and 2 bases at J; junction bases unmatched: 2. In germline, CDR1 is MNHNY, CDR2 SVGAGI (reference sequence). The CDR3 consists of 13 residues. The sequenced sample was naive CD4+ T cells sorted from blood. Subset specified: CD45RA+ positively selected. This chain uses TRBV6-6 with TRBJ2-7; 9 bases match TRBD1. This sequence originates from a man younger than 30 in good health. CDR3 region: CASRDRGPYEQYF. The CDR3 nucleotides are TGTGCCAGCAGGGACAGGGGACCCTACGAGCAGTACTTC.